This T cell receptor beta chain was recorded in a study of T cell responses to AZD1222 COVID-19 vaccine. Findings and caveats of the study: Targets within unmutated variant regions were reportedly found for nearly half of spike-specific TCRs.

V was pared by 7 bases and J by 2 bases, with 15 bases between. Looked up from germline, CDR1 is MNHEY and CDR2 is SMNVEV (reference sequence). This CDR3 contains 14 residues. Points on this clone: Its antigen remains unidentified.

Clones were read by immunoSEQ multiplex PCR, and TCRdb kept only the in-frame ones, dropping some. The sample comprises approximately 110,000 clones, nearly 90% of which are singletons, and under 2.5% rests with the top ten. This chain uses TRBV27 with TRBJ2-7; no definite D call. This specimen consisted of peripheral blood, obtained 28 days after the second AZD1222 dose. This clonotype was sampled from an adult who received the AZD1222 COVID-19 vaccine. The CDR3 reads CASNRAGPTYEQYF. The CDR3 bases are TGTGCCAGCAACCGGGCAGGTCCGACCTACGAGCAGTACTTC.